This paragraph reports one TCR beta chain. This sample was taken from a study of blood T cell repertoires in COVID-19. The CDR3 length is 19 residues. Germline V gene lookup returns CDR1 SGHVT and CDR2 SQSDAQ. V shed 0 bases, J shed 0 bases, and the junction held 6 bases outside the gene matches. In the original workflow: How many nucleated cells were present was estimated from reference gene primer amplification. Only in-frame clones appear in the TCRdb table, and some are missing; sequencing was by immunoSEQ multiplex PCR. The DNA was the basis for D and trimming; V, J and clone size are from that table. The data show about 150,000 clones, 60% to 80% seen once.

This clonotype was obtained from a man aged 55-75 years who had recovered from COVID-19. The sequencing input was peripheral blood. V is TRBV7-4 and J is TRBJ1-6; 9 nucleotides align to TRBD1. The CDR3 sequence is CASSLATGGASSYNSPLHF. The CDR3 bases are TGTGCCAGCAGCTTAGCGACAGGGGGGGCTAGCTCCTATAATTCACCCCTCCACTTT.